Below are 16 T cell receptor beta chains sequenced from a single sample in a study of graft-versus-host responses after intestinal transplantation. The protocol was immunoSEQ multiplex PCR, while the TCRdb copy is restricted to in-frame clones and leaves out a portion. This table has tens of thousands of clones, over 85% appearing once. The sequencing here drew on PBMCs, taken 26 days after transplant. Source of these receptors: a human patient who received an intestinal transplant, so some T cells may come from the graft donor.

The rearrangement uses TRBV5-1 and TRBJ1-3; D not certain. The CDR3 spans 16 residues. The germline V and J ends were trimmed by 0 bases and 3 bases, with 13 bases remaining between them. Germline V CDR1 and CDR2: SGHRS, YFSETQ. The CDR3 DNA sequence: TGCGCCAGCAGCTTGGCCAAGGCACAGCTTGGAAACACCATATATTTT. Translated: CASSLAKAQLGNTIYF. Using reference TRBV5-1 and TRBJ1-3 for the parts outside the CDR3, the full variable domain is KAGVTQTPRYLIKTRGQQVTLSCSPISGHRSVSWYQQTPGQGLQFLFEYFSETQRNKGNFPGRFSGRQFSNSRSEMNVSTLELGDSALYLCASSLAKAQLGNTIYFGEGSWLTVV.

The chain recombines TRBV20-1 with TRBJ2-7; no clear D gene. V lost 6 bases and J 1 base, leaving 7 bases between the germline ends. The CDR3 runs 11 residues. CDR1 is DFQATT, CDR2 SNEGSKA, per germline (reference sequence). The CDR3, as DNA: TGCAGTGCCCAGTATTCCTACGAGCAGTACTTC. Amino acid sequence: CSAQYSYEQYF.

The chain combines TRBV19 with TRBJ2-7; 8 bases match TRBD2. Losses at the gene ends were 10 bases for V and 3 bases for J; bases not matched to a gene: 8. Germline values: CDR1 LNHDA, CDR2 SQIVND (reference sequence). The CDR3 spans 13 residues. This CDR3 is CATGGAVSYEQYF. In nucleotides, the CDR3 is TGTGCCACCGGGGGGGCAGTCAGCTACGAGCAGTACTTC.

CDR3 residues: CSVDTDRVANGYTF. Written as DNA, the CDR3 is TGCAGCGTCGATACGGACAGGGTAGCGAATGGCTACACCTTC. The J gene is TRBJ1-2, the V gene TRBV29-1; the match to TRBD1 covers 8 bases. With V trimmed by 6 bases and J by 6 bases, 12 bases remained unmatched. Germline V gives CDR1 SQVTM, CDR2 ANQGSEA. CDR3 length equals 14 residues. Complete variable domain (other parts from reference TRBV29-1 and TRBJ1-2): SAVISQKPSRDICQRGTSLTIQCQVDSQVTMMFWYRQQPGQSLTLIATANQGSEATYESGFVIDKFPISRPNLTFSTLTVSNMSPEDSSIYLCSVDTDRVANGYTFGSGTRLTVV.

This clone was observed once. V gene TRBV28 combines with J gene TRBJ1-2; no reliable D call. Per the germline V gene, CDR1 is MDHEN and CDR2 is SYDVKM. The germline V and J ends were trimmed by 4 bases and 1 base, with 13 bases remaining between them. The CDR3 consists of 15 residues. The CDR3 nucleotides read TGTGCCAGCAGTTCACGCTGGGCGAGTAACTATGGCTACACCTTC. Amino acid sequence: CASSSRWASNYGYTF.

The chain employs TRBV5-4 and TRBJ1-2; the D gene is possibly TRBD1 (5 bases). This CDR3 is built from 16 residues. Germline loops: CDR1 SGHNT, CDR2 YYREEE (reference sequence). V dropped 1 base and J dropped 4 bases, with 17 bases sitting between them. CDR3 sequence reads: CASSLLAAGGAYGYTF. The CDR3 DNA follows: TGTGCCAGCAGCTTGTTGGCAGCAGGAGGGGCCTATGGCTACACCTTC. Filled out from reference TRBV5-4 and TRBJ1-2, the complete variable domain reads ETGVTQSPTHLIKTRGQQVTLRCSSQSGHNTVSWYQQALGQGPQFIFQYYREEENGRGNFPPRFSGLQFPNYSSELNVNALELDDSALYLCASSLLAAGGAYGYTFGSGTRLTVV.

The genes are TRBV13 and TRBJ1-1; D unresolved. In germline, CDR1 is PRHDT, CDR2 FYEKMQ (reference sequence). The CDR3 runs to 12 residues. V was trimmed by 0 bases and J by 4 bases, leaving 3 bases between them. The CDR3 protein is CASSLGATEAFF. The CDR3 DNA sequence: TGTGCCAGCAGCTTAGGGGCCACTGAAGCTTTCTTT.

The rearrangement uses TRBV7-3 and TRBJ1-1, with D possibly TRBD1 on 6 matching bases. The CDR3 runs to 14 residues. Trimming removed 5 bases at V and 2 bases at J, with 12 bases between. Per the germline V gene, CDR1 is SGHTA and CDR2 is FQGTGA. The CDR3 nucleotides are TGTGCCAGCAGCCGGGACAACGTCAACACTGAAGCTTTCTTT. Translation gives CASSRDNVNTEAFF.

CDR3: CASSQTSGVLNTEAFF. The DNA of the CDR3 is TGCGCCAGCAGCCAAACTTCGGGGGTATTGAACACTGAAGCTTTCTTT. The rearrangement joins TRBV4-1 to TRBJ1-1; D perhaps matches TRBD1 (5 bases). CDR1 and CDR2 (germline): MGHRA, YSYEKL. There are 16 residues in the CDR3. Trimming stripped 2 bases from V and 0 bases from J, with 13 bases between.

CDR3 DNA sequence: TGTGCCATCAGTGAACCTGGGACTAGCGGGGTGGAGACCCAGTACTTC. It encodes CAISEPGTSGVETQYF. The chain recombines TRBV10-3 with TRBJ2-5; 13 positions agree with TRBD2. J lost 5 bases, V lost 3 bases, and 6 bases had no gene match. Germline V gene sequence: CDR1 ENHRY, CDR2 SYGVKD. This CDR3 is 16 amino acids long.

V gene TRBV27 combines with J gene TRBJ2-7, with D possibly matching TRBD1 (6 bases). V was pared by 6 bases and J by 0 bases, with 9 bases between. Germline V gives CDR1 MNHEY, CDR2 SMNVEV (reference sequence). The CDR3 totals 13 residues. The CDR3 DNA follows: TGTGCCAGCAGGGGGACAAACTCCTACGAGCAGTACTTC. This gives the protein CASRGTNSYEQYF.

The chain carries TRBV18 and TRBJ1-6; 7 nucleotides agree with TRBD1. From germline, CDR1 is KGHSH and CDR2 LQKENI. This CDR3 contains 14 residues. J lost 7 bases, V lost 4 bases, and 4 bases had no gene match. The CDR3 DNA reads as TGTGCCAGCTCACGGGACAGAATAAATTCACCCCTCCACTTT. The encoded protein is CASSRDRINSPLHF.

The CDR3 spells CASSSTSGGRFSTDTQYF. In DNA, the CDR3 is TGTGCCAGCAGCTCCACTAGCGGGGGGAGATTTAGCACAGATACGCAGTATTTT. V and J are TRBV7-9 and TRBJ2-3; 12 positions agree with TRBD2. The germline CDR1 and CDR2 sequences are SEHNR and FQNEAQ (reference sequence). Germline trimming cut 4 bases from V and 0 bases from J; bases unmatched to any gene: 8. The CDR3 has 18 residues.

This chain uses TRBV15 with TRBJ2-3; 9 positions match TRBD2. CDR1 LNHNV and CDR2 YYDKDF come from the germline V gene (reference sequence). Trimming cost V 0 bases and J 1 base; bases outside gene matches: 2. This CDR3 contains 16 residues. The CDR3 sequence is CATSRDSSGGTDTQYF. The CDR3 DNA reads TGTGCCACCAGCAGAGATTCTAGCGGGGGCACAGATACGCAGTATTTT. The full variable domain, its missing parts supplied by reference TRBV15 and TRBJ2-3, is DAMVIQNPRYQVTQFGKPVTLSCSQTLNHNVMYWYQQKSSQAPKLLFHYYDKDFNNEADTPDNFQSRRPNTSFCFLDIRSPGLGDTAMYLCATSRDSSGGTDTQYFGPGTRLTVL.

V usage is TRBV2 and J usage is TRBJ1-1, with 11 bases fitting TRBD1. The CDR3 covers 16 residues. The trim removed 7 bases at V and 2 bases at J, leaving 9 bases unmatched. CDR1 and CDR2 from the germline V gene are SNHLY and FYNNEI. CDR3 bases: TGTGCCAGCACCGTCGGACAGGGGGCGCGAAACACTGAAGCTTTCTTT. Translation: CASTVGQGARNTEAFF.

This chain links TRBV28 with TRBJ1-2, with TRBD1 identical over 8 bases. This CDR3 region has 14 residues. CDR1 MDHEN and CDR2 SYDVKM come from the germline V gene. Trimming cost V 6 bases and J 6 bases; bases outside gene matches: 9. Here the CDR3 reads CASRTDRALDGYTF. In nucleotides, the CDR3 is TGTGCCAGCAGGACGGACAGGGCATTGGATGGCTACACCTTC.